Each of the 27 T cell receptor beta chains below was sequenced from the same sample in a study of blood T cell repertoires in COVID-19 (TCRdb year 2020). Receptor amplification or capture employed the immunoSEQ multiplex PCR assay. TCRdb retrieved this table from immuneACCESS and kept in-frame rearrangements only. Not all clones are present; in checked studies, unresolved V genes account for under half, and no reason is known for the remainder. The sample profile shows 390,000 or so clones; about 90% of them were found once. The leading ten clones occupy around 6.3% of the sample. The source material was peripheral blood. The receptor source for this set is a man aged 18 to 30 with active or convalescent COVID-19.

There are a few counts of this clone. The J gene is TRBJ2-5, the V gene TRBV7-9; 7 bases are a match to TRBD2. Trimming cost V 5 bases and J 1 base; bases outside gene matches: 10. Germline CDR1 SEHNR, CDR2 FQNEAQ (reference sequence). The length of the CDR3 is 16 residues. CDR3 protein: CASSPSPGTTQETQYF. CDR3 DNA sequence: TGTGCCAGCAGCCCTAGTCCCGGGACTACCCAAGAGACCCAGTACTTC.

The rearrangement joins TRBV29-1 to TRBJ2-1; TRBD2 agrees at 10 bases. V lost 6 bases, J lost 0 bases, and 5 bases stayed unmatched. Per the germline V gene, CDR1 is SQVTM and CDR2 is ANQGSEA. CDR3 size: 15 residues. The CDR3 coding sequence is TGCAGCGTCGACTCTAGCGGGGGCTCCTACAATGAGCAGTTCTTC. Its translation: CSVDSSGGSYNEQFF.

This clone was detected only a few times. The chain couples TRBV3-1 (or the pseudogene TRBV3-2) to TRBJ1-4, with 8 bases fitting TRBD1. Unmatched junction bases numbered 6, after V lost 7 bases and J lost 5 bases. The CDR3 consists of 14 residues. Germline CDR1 and CDR2: LGHDT and YNNKEL (reference sequence). The CDR3 is CASKETGANEKLFF. For the CDR3, the DNA is TGTGCCAGCAAGGAGACAGGGGCAAATGAAAAACTGTTTTTT.

This rearrangement joins TRBV30 to TRBJ1-5; D not certain. The CDR3 length is 14 residues. Germline CDR1 is GTSNPN and CDR2 is SVGIG (reference sequence). Trimming stripped 0 bases from V and 7 bases from J, with 13 bases between. The CDR3 coding sequence is TGTGCCTGGAGTGTAGGGCTAGCGATGCAGCCCCAGCATTTT. It translates to CAWSVGLAMQPQHF.

The V gene is TRBV11-2, the J gene TRBJ2-1, with D maybe TRBD2 (7 bases). Germline V CDR1 and CDR2: SGHAT, FQNNGV. V lost 3 bases to trimming and J lost 9 bases, with 18 bases between them. This CDR3 has 15 amino acids. The CDR3 DNA sequence: TGTGCCAGCAGCTTCCTACGGGGGGCCGGGGGTGAGCAGTTCTTC. This encodes CASSFLRGAGGEQFF.

In its sample, this clone was seen once. The rearrangement joins TRBV2 to TRBJ1-3; D is undetermined. CDR1 and CDR2 from the germline V gene are SNHLY and FYNNEI. The length of the CDR3 is 14 residues. V gave up 5 bases and J gave up 7 bases, with 15 bases separating them. The CDR3 loop is CASSSQAKVNTIYF. The CDR3 DNA reads TGTGCCAGCAGTAGCCAGGCTAAGGTGAACACCATATATTTT.

The rearrangement joins TRBV6-2 or TRBV6-3 to TRBJ1-6; no firm D call. The CDR3 loop spans 17 amino acids. Germline CDR1 reads MNHEY; CDR2 reads SVGEGT. Trimming took off 0 bases at V and 4 bases at J, with 13 bases between the two ends. CDR3 nucleotide sequence: TGTGCCAGCAGTTACTCGAACGGGGTGGTGTATAATTCACCCCTCCACTTT. It yields the protein CASSYSNGVVYNSPLHF.

The chain is built from TRBV12-5 and TRBJ2-1, with D possibly TRBD2 on 5 matching bases. The V end was cut by 2 bases, the J end by 1 base, with 6 bases between. The germline V gene encodes CDR1 LGHNT and CDR2 FRNRAP. This CDR3 contains 14 residues. The CDR3 loop is CASGLTGSYNEQFF. DNA of the CDR3: TGTGCTAGTGGTTTGACGGGATCCTACAATGAGCAGTTCTTC.

V and J are TRBV4-3 and TRBJ2-1, with 12 bases identical to TRBD2. V lost 5 bases, J lost 9 bases, and 8 bases stayed unmatched. Germline loops: CDR1 LGHNA, CDR2 YSLEER. The CDR3 spans 15 residues. CDR3 DNA sequence: TGCGCCAGCAGCTATGAAGTGGGACTAGCGGGTGAGCAGTTCTTC. Translation gives CASSYEVGLAGEQFF.

This clone appeared once. The chain has TRBV4-3 and TRBJ1-3, with D possibly being TRBD1 (5 bases). The ends were cut back, 1 base at V and 4 bases at J, with 11 bases in the middle. CDR3 length: 15 amino acids. Looked up from germline, CDR1 is LGHNA and CDR2 is YSLEER. This CDR3 is CASSQGPGSGNTIYF. Written as DNA, the CDR3 is TGCGCCAGCAGCCAAGGACCAGGGTCAGGAAACACCATATATTTT.

V usage is TRBV4-1 and J usage is TRBJ1-4; D is ambiguous. The CDR3 sequence is 14 residues long. Germline V gives CDR1 MGHRA, CDR2 YSYEKL. Between the trimmed V and J ends, which lost 1 base and 5 bases, there was a span of 8 bases. The CDR3 loop reads CASSQAMVNEKLFF. The CDR3 nucleotides are TGCGCCAGCAGCCAAGCTATGGTCAATGAAAAACTGTTTTTT.

The genes are TRBV5-6 and TRBJ1-1; 9 bases line up with TRBD1. CDR3 length equals 19 residues. V gave up 4 bases and J gave up 3 bases; unmatched junction bases: 19. Looked up from germline, CDR1 is SGHDT and CDR2 is YYEEEE. As DNA, the CDR3 is TGTGCCAGCAGCATAGGGCCCGCACAGGGGGCGTATACTTACACTGAAGCTTTCTTT. This sequence encodes CASSIGPAQGAYTYTEAFF. Drawing the rest from reference TRBV5-6 and TRBJ1-1, the complete variable domain is DAGVTQSPTHLIKTRGQQVTLRCSPKSGHDTVSWYQQALGQGPQFIFQYYEEEERQRGNFPDRFSGHQFPNYSSELNVNALLLGDSALYLCASSIGPAQGAYTYTEAFFGQGTRLTVV.

The gene calls are TRBV7-9 and TRBJ1-1; D unclear. V gave up 0 bases and J gave up 3 bases, with 8 bases separating them. Germline V gene sequence: CDR1 SEHNR, CDR2 FQNEAQ (reference sequence). This CDR3 is built from 14 residues. CDR3 amino acids: CASSLARGYTEAFF. For the CDR3, the DNA is TGTGCCAGCAGCTTAGCGCGGGGTTACACTGAAGCTTTCTTT.

This chain joins TRBV6-5 and TRBJ2-3; D not resolved. Germline values: CDR1 MNHEY, CDR2 SVGAGI. This CDR3 contains 14 residues. Deletions cut 5 bases from V and 0 bases from J, with 9 bases between. Here the CDR3 DNA reads TGTGCCAGCAGTCGAATGACTAGCACAGATACGCAGTATTTT. This gives the protein CASSRMTSTDTQYF.

The rearrangement links TRBV7-8 to TRBJ2-1, with TRBD2 matching over 10 bases. Germline CDR1 reads SGHVS; CDR2 reads FQNEAQ. The CDR3 is made up of 14 amino acids. Germline trimming cut 3 bases from V and 9 bases from J; bases unmatched to any gene: 5. The CDR3 bases are TGTGCCAGCAGCTTGCAGCGGGGGGGCGTTGAGCAGTTCTTC. As protein: CASSLQRGGVEQFF.

The chain couples TRBV12-3 or TRBV12-4 to TRBJ1-1; a possible D gene is TRBD1 (6 bases). V lost 6 bases and J lost 1, with 6 bases in between. The CDR3 has 12 amino acids. The CDR3 here is CASRQGNTEAFF. In nucleotides, the CDR3 is TGTGCCAGCAGACAGGGGAACACTGAAGCTTTCTTT.

With respect to this clone: One end of the junction does not line up with germline, which may come from a read error. The V and J genes are TRBV6-5 and TRBJ2-6; tentatively, D is TRBD1 (6 bases). The CDR3 has 13 residues. Looked up from germline, CDR1 is MNHEY and CDR2 is SVGAGI. The DNA of the CDR3 is TGTGCCAACAGGGTCTCTGGGGCCAACGTGCTGACTTTC. This sequence encodes CANRVSGANVLTF.

The gene calls are TRBV7-9 and TRBJ1-4; 9 positions match TRBD1. CDR1 is SEHNR, CDR2 FQNEAQ, per germline (reference sequence). The CDR3 is 16 amino acids. V trimming: 4 bases; J trimming: 1 base; junction bases outside the gene matches: 4. The CDR3 sequence: CASSYGTGRTNEKLFF. Written as DNA, the CDR3 is TGTGCCAGCAGCTACGGGACAGGGAGAACTAATGAAAAACTGTTTTTT.

This clone has more than one count but fewer than ten. The chain is built from TRBV19 and TRBJ1-1; 11 positions agree with TRBD1. V lost 8 bases to trimming and J lost 7 bases; unmatched junction nucleotides: 9. Germline-derived CDR1 and CDR2 are LNHDA and SQIVND (reference sequence). CDR3 length: 14 amino acids. The CDR3 DNA is TGTGCCAGTTCATCCTCCGGGACAGGGGGTGAAGCTTTCTTT. Its protein product is CASSSSGTGGEAFF.

This clone has a single count. The V gene is TRBV5-1, the J gene TRBJ1-1, with D possibly TRBD1 on 5 matching bases. V was trimmed by 5 bases and J by 7 bases, leaving 21 bases between them. From germline, CDR1 is SGHRS and CDR2 YFSETQ. The CDR3 consists of 15 residues. The CDR3 is CASSSGWGVGFEAFF. CDR3 nucleotides: TGCGCCAGCAGTTCCGGATGGGGGGTGGGTTTTGAAGCTTTCTTT.

Here the CDR3 DNA reads TGCGCCAGCAGCTCGGGAGAGGTCTATTCCTACGAGCAGTACTTC. Its protein product is CASSSGEVYSYEQYF. The rearrangement uses TRBV5-1 and TRBJ2-7; a weak D match, TRBD2 (6 bases). The germline gives CDR1 SGHRS, CDR2 YFSETQ. The length of the CDR3 is 15 residues. V lost 3 bases and J lost 1, with 14 bases in between.

V and J are TRBV13 and TRBJ2-1, with TRBD2 identical over 14 bases. Germline CDR1 PRHDT, CDR2 FYEKMQ (reference sequence). J was trimmed by 8 bases and V by 1 base; bases with no gene match: 4. The CDR3 has 16 residues. The DNA for the CDR3 is TGTGCCAGCAGCTTAGTGGGGACTAGCGGGGGAGATGAGCAGTTCTTC. Its protein is CASSLVGTSGGDEQFF. Complete variable domain (other parts from reference TRBV13 and TRBJ2-1): AAGVIQSPRHLIKEKRETATLKCYPIPRHDTVYWYQQGPGQDPQFLISFYEKMQSDKGSIPDRFSAQQFSDYHSELNMSSLELGDSALYFCASSLVGTSGGDEQFFGPGTRLTVL.

The rearrangement uses TRBV9 and TRBJ2-1, with TRBD2 matching over 16 bases. After removal of 3 bases from V and 0 bases from J, the junction contained 9 bases not matched to a gene. The length of the CDR3 is 20 residues. Germline V lookup: CDR1 SGDLS, CDR2 YYNGEE. The CDR3 is CASSALPGLAGGSSYNEQFF. In DNA, the CDR3 is TGTGCCAGCAGCGCACTACCGGGACTAGCGGGAGGGAGCTCCTACAATGAGCAGTTCTTC.

The genes are TRBV5-1 and TRBJ2-1; 10 nucleotides match TRBD2. Germline assignment: CDR1 SGHRS and CDR2 YFSETQ. J gave up 15 bases and V 0 bases, and 15 bases lay outside the gene matches. The CDR3 totals 16 residues. The CDR3 is CASSLVAGGDTIQWFF. CDR3 in DNA: TGCGCCAGCAGCTTGGTAGCGGGGGGCGATACAATTCAATGGTTCTTC.

This clone was recorded once. The chain couples TRBV2 to TRBJ2-1; possibly TRBD2 for D (5 bases). CDR3 size: 13 residues. Germline loops: CDR1 SNHLY, CDR2 FYNNEI. V shed 4 bases and J shed 5 bases, with 9 bases lying between them. CDR3 protein: CASSAFGDNEQFF. The CDR3 DNA follows: TGTGCCAGCAGTGCCTTCGGGGACAATGAGCAGTTCTTC.

On this clone itself: The sample contains more than one DNA sequence encoding this CDR3. This sequence joins TRBV27 and TRBJ2-7, with D hard to call. Germline CDR1 and CDR2: MNHEY and SMNVEV (reference sequence). This CDR3 region has 13 residues. V gave up 2 bases and J gave up 0 bases, with 5 bases separating them. This CDR3 reads CASSLGRSYEQYF. The DNA for the CDR3 is TGTGCCAGCAGTTTAGGCCGCTCCTACGAGCAGTACTTC.

The CDR3 nucleotides are TGTGCCAGCAGCCCGCCCACCGGACAGGGATACTCCTACGAGCAGTACTTC. Translation: CASSPPTGQGYSYEQYF. The chain joins TRBV3-1 (or the pseudogene TRBV3-2) to TRBJ2-7, with 8 bases that match TRBD1. The CDR3 is made up of 17 amino acids. Per the germline V gene, CDR1 is LGHDT and CDR2 is YNNKEL (reference sequence). The junction had 11 bases not matched to a gene; V was cut back by 4 bases and J by 0 bases.